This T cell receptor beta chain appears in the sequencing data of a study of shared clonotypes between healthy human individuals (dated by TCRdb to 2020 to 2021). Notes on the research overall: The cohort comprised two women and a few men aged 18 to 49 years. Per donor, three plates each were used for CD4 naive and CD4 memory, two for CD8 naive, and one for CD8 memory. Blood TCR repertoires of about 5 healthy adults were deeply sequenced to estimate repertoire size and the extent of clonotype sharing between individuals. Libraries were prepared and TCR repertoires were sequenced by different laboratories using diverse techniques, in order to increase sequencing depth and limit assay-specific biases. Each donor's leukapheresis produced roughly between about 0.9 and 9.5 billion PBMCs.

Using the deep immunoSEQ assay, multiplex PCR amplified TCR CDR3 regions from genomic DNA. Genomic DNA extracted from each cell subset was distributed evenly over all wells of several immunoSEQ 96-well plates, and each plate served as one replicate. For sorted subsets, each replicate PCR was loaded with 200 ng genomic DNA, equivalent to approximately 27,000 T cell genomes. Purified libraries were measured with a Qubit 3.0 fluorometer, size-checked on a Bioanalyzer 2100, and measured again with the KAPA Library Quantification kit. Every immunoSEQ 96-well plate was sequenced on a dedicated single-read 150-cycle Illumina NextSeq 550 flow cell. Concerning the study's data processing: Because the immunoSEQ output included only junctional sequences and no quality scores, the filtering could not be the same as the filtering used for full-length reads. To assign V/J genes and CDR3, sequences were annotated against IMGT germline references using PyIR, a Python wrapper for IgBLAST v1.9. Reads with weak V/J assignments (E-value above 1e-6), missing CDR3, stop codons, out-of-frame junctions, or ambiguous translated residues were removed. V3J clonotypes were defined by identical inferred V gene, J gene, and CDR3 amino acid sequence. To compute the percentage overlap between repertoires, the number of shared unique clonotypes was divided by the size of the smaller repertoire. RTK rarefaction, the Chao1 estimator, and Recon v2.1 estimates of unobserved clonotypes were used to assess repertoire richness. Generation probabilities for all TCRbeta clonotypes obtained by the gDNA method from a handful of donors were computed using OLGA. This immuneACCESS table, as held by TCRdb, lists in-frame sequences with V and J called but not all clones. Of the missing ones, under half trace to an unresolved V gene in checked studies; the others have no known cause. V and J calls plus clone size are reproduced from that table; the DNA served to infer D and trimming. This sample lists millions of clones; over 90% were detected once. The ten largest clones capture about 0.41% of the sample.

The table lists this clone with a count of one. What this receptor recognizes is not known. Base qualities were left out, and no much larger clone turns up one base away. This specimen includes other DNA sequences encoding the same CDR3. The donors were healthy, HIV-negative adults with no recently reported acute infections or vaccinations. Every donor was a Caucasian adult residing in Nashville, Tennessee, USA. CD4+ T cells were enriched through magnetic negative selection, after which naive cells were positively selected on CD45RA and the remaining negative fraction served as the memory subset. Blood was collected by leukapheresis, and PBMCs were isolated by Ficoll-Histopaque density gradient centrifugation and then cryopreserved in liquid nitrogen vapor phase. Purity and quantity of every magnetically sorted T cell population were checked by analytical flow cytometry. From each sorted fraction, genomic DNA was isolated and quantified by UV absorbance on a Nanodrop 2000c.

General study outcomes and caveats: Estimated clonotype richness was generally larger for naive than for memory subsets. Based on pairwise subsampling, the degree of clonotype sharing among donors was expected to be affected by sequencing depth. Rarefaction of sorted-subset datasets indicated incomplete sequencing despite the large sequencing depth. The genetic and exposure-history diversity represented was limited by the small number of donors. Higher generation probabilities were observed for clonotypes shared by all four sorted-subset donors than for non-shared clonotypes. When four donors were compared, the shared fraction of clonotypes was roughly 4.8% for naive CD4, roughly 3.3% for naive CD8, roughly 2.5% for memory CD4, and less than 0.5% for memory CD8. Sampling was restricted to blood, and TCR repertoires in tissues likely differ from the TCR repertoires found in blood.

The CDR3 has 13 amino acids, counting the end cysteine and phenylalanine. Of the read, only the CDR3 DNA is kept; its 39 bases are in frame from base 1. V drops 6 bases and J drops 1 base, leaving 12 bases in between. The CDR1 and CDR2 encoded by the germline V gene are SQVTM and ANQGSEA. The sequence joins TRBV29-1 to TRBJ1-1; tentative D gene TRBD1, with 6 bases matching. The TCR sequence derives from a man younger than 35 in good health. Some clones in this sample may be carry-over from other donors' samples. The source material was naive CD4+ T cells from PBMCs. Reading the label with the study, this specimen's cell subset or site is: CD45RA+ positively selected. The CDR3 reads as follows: CSVLRGQNTEAFF. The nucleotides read TGCAGCGTCTTACGGGGACAGAACACTGAAGCTTTCTTT.